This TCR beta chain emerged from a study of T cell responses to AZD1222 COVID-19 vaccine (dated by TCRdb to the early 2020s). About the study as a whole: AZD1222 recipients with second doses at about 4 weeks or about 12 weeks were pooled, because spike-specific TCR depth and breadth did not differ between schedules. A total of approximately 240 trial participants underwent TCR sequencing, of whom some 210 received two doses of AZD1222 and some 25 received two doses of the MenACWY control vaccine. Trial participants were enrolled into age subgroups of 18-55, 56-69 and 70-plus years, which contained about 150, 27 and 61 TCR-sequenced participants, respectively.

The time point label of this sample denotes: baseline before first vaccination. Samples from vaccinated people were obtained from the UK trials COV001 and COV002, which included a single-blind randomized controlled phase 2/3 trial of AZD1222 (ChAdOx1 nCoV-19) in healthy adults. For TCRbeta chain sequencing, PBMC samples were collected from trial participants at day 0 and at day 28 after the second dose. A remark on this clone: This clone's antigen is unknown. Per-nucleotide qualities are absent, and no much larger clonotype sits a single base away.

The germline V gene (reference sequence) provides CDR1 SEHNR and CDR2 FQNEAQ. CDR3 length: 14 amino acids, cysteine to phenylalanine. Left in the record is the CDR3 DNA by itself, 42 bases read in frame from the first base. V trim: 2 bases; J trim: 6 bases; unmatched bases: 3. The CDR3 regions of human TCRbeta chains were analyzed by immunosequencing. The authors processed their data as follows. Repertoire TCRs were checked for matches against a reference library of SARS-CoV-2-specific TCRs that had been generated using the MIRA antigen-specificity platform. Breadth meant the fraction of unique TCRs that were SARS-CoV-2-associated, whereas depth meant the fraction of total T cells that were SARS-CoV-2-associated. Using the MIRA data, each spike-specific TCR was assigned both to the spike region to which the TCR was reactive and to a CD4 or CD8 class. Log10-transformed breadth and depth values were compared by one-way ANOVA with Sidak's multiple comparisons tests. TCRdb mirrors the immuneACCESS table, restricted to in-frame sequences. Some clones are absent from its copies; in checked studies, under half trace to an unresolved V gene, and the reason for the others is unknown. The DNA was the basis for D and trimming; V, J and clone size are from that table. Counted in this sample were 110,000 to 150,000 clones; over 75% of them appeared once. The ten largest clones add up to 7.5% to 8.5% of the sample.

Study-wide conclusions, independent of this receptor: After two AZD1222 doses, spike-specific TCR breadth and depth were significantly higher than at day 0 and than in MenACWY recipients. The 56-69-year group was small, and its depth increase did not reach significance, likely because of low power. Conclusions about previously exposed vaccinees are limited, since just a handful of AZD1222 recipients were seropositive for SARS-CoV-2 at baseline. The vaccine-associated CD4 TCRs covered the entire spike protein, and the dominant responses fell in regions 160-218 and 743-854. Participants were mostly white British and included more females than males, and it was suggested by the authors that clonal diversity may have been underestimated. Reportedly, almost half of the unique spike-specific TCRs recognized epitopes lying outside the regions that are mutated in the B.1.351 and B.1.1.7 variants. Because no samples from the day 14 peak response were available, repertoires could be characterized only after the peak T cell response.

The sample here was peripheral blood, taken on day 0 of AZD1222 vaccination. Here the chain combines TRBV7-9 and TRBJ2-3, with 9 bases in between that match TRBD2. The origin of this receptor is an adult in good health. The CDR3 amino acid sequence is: CASSLIAGADTQYF. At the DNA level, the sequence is TGTGCCAGCAGCTTAATAGCGGGGGCTGATACGCAGTATTTT.